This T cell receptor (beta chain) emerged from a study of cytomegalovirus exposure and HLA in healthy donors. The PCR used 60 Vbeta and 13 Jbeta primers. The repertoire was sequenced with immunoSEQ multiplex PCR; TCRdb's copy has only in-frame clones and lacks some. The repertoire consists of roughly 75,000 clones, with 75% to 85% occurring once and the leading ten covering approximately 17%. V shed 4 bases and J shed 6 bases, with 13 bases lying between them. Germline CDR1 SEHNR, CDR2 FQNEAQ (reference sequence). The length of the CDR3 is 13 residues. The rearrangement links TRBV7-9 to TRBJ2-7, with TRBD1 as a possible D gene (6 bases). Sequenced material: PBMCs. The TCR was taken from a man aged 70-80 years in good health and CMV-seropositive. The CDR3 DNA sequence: TGTGCCAGCAGCTACAGGGTATTGGGCGAGCAGTACTTC. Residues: CASSYRVLGEQYF. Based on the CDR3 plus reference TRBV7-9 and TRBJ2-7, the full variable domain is DTGVSQNPRHKITKRGQNVTFRCDPISEHNRLYWYRQTLGQGPEFLTYFQNEAQLEKSRLLSDRFSAERPKGSFSTLEIQRTEQGDSAMYLCASSYRVLGEQYFGPGTRLTVT.